The source of this TCR beta chain is a study of shared clonotypes between healthy human individuals. The study's findings and limits: When naive CD4 clonotypes were compared across four donors, about 4.8% were shared.

V trimming: 8 bases; J trimming: 3 bases; junction bases outside the gene matches: 18. The germline CDR1 and CDR2 sequences are MNHEY and SMNVEV (reference sequence). This CDR3 contains 18 residues. The data were produced by immunoSEQ multiplex PCR, yet TCRdb's version contains in-frame clones alone and is incomplete. The table lists approximately 1,500,000 clones, roughly 96% of them singletons. Worth noting for this clone: Its antigen is not known.

The material sequenced was naive CD4+ T cells sorted from blood. The subset is: CD45RA+ positively selected. The chain links TRBV27 to TRBJ2-1, with 8 bases lining up with TRBD2. This TCR came from a man aged 25-40 years in good health. For the CDR3, the DNA is TGTGCCAGCCACCCTGGGTTAGCGGGACCATATTTCTACAATGAGCAGTTCTTC. Translation gives CASHPGLAGPYFYNEQFF.